A single sample is the source of the 2 T cell receptor beta chains below, sequenced in a study of T cell changes during pregnancy in multiple sclerosis. TCRdb's copy holds only in-frame clones and misses some; the assay was immunoSEQ multiplex PCR. The table includes tens of thousands of clones, approximately 90% detected once. The material was peripheral blood, obtained in the second trimester of pregnancy. These receptors were collected from a female donor in good health, enrolled as a control in a pregnancy study.

This chain joins TRBV5-1 and TRBJ1-4, with TRBD1 matching 8 bases. The CDR3 is 14 residues long. Germline V gene sequence: CDR1 SGHRS, CDR2 YFSETQ. J lost 5 bases, V lost 4 bases, and 4 bases had no gene match. The CDR3 DNA reads TGCGCCAGCAGCGTCCGGGACAGGAATGAAAAACTGTTTTTT. Translated, it gives CASSVRDRNEKLFF.

The gene calls are TRBV15 and TRBJ2-7; a possible D gene is TRBD1 (5 bases). V was clipped by 5 bases and J by 7 bases, with 9 bases between them. The CDR3 totals 11 residues. The germline V gene encodes CDR1 LNHNV and CDR2 YYDKDF (reference sequence). DNA for the CDR3: TGTGCCACCAGCGGCACAGGAGAGCAGTACTTC. Translation: CATSGTGEQYF.